This entry lists 5 T cell receptor beta chains sequenced from one sample in a study of T cell clusters in autoimmune cytopenias. One tube held mixed TRB-A and TRB-B primer pools for touch-down PCR. TCRdb reprocessed the multiplex PCR reads; each CDR3 protein has one entry and no DNA is given. The sample has some 3,000 distinct CDR3 sequences. Each sample's input was about 270 ng genomic DNA, approximately 37,500 genome equivalents. The sequencing sample was made of peripheral blood. The receptors here all came from a human donor with an autoimmune cytopenia or autoimmune hepatitis (not recorded which).

This clonotype ranks as medium-sized in terms of frequency. The chain couples TRBV20-1 to TRBJ2-1; the D call of TRBD1 rests on TCRdb alone, since no DNA is present to check it. Germline CDR1 is DFQATT and CDR2 is SNEGSKA (reference sequence). The CDR3 contains 14 residues. The CDR3 reads CSASADRGYNEQFF.

According to its frequency, this clonotype is medium-sized (0.01 to 0.1%). The chain joins TRBV6-1 to TRBJ2-7; lacking DNA, the TRBD1 call made by TCRdb goes unchecked. The CDR3 is made up of 15 amino acids. Germline-derived CDR1 and CDR2 are MNHNS and SASEGT. CDR3 region: CASRTGTAGTYEQYF.

In terms of frequency, this clonotype is medium-sized (0.01 to 0.1%). This rearrangement joins TRBV20-1 to TRBJ2-6; TCRdb lists TRBD1, though no DNA is available to test this call. The CDR3 sequence is 14 residues long. Germline CDR1 is DFQATT and CDR2 is SNEGSKA (reference sequence). CDR3 residues: CSARPGAGANVLTF.

Its frequency marks this clonotype as large. CDR3 in amino acids: CASSIAETQYF. The rearrangement uses TRBV19 and TRBJ2-5. The CDR3 has 11 amino acids. CDR1 and CDR2 (germline): LNHDA, SQIVND (reference sequence).

Its frequency marks this clonotype as medium-sized (0.01 to 0.1%). The V call is TRBV30, the J call TRBJ1-2. This CDR3 has 13 amino acids. Germline V gene sequence: CDR1 GTSNPN, CDR2 SVGIG (reference sequence). CDR3 sequence reads: CAWRTDSEYGYTF.